One and the same sample provided the 7 T cell receptor beta chains below, sequenced in a study of T cell responses to AZD1222 COVID-19 vaccine. Using immunoSEQ multiplex PCR, the repertoire was profiled, and TCRdb retains in-frame clones only, with some absent. The sample lists 90,000 to 140,000 clones, 89% occurring once. Sample: peripheral blood, taken 28 days after the second AZD1222 dose. The receptors were gathered from an adult who received the AZD1222 COVID-19 vaccine.

The genes are TRBV7-8 and TRBJ2-2; TRBD2 agrees at 7 bases. The CDR3 is made up of 14 amino acids. After removal of 3 bases from V and 4 bases from J, the junction contained 2 bases not matched to a gene. The germline V gene encodes CDR1 SGHVS and CDR2 FQNEAQ. CDR3 sequence: CASSLLAATGELFF. The CDR3, as DNA: TGTGCCAGCAGCTTGCTAGCGGCCACCGGGGAGCTGTTTTTT.

Only a few counts were recorded for this clone. The chain combines TRBV27 with TRBJ2-7; 12 positions agree with TRBD1. The CDR3 extends over 15 amino acids. CDR1 and CDR2 (germline): MNHEY, SMNVEV (reference sequence). The trim removed 9 bases at V and 6 bases at J, leaving 12 bases unmatched. CDR3 in DNA: TGTGCCAGTAAACCGGGACAGGGGGCGCTTGGCGAGCAGTACTTC. Translated: CASKPGQGALGEQYF.

The chain uses TRBV7-3 and TRBJ1-1, with D unclear. CDR1 and CDR2 from the germline V gene are SGHTA and FQGTGA. The CDR3 runs to 13 residues. The V and J ends lost 1 base and 4 bases respectively, with 7 bases between them. The chain's CDR3 is CASSLMGFTEAFF. The CDR3 nucleotides are TGTGCCAGCAGCTTAATGGGGTTCACTGAAGCTTTCTTT.

The genes are TRBV29-1 and TRBJ2-7, with 9 bases aligning to TRBD2. The CDR3 spans 12 residues. Trimming took 7 bases from V and 1 from J; bases not matched to a gene: 2. Germline values: CDR1 SQVTM, CDR2 ANQGSEA. This CDR3 reads CSATSGSYEQYF. The DNA for the CDR3 is TGCAGCGCGACTAGCGGTTCCTACGAGCAGTACTTC.

The chain is built from TRBV13 and TRBJ1-3; a possible D gene is TRBD1 (5 bases). In germline, CDR1 is PRHDT, CDR2 FYEKMQ (reference sequence). This CDR3 has 16 amino acids. V lost 3 bases to trimming and J lost 0 bases, with 12 bases between them. CDR3 DNA sequence: TGTGCCAGCAGCTTGGGACTTGCGAGCTCTGGAAACACCATATATTTT. It translates to CASSLGLASSGNTIYF.

Worth noting for this clone: Since a much larger clone is just one base distant, this may be a read error. This CDR3 is also generated by other DNA sequences in the sample. This chain joins TRBV10-1 and TRBJ1-2; 7 bases fit TRBD1. The germline V gene has CDR1 WNHNN and CDR2 SYGVQD (reference sequence). This CDR3 has 13 residues. In DNA, the CDR3 is TGCGCCAGTAGTGGACAGGATGGCTATGGCTACACCTTC. This translates into CASSGQDGYGYTF.

This chain links TRBV10-2 with TRBJ2-1, with 14 bases that match TRBD2. The CDR3 length is 18 residues. Germline lookup yields CDR1 WSHSY and CDR2 SAAADI. Trimming at V came to 4 bases and at J to 0 bases, leaving 5 bases not matched to a gene. The CDR3 region has the DNA TGCGCCAGCAGTGGGACTAGCGGGGGGCTTAGCTCCTACAATGAGCAGTTCTTC. As protein: CASSGTSGGLSSYNEQFF.